A single sample is the source of the 10 T cell receptor beta chains below, sequenced in a study of PD-1 blockade in classical Hodgkin lymphoma. With no exception, relapse followed autologous stem cell transplantation in all patients, and brentuximab vedotin exposure varied. Here immunoSEQ multiplex PCR was the method, and the copy in TCRdb shows in-frame clones only, minus some. The sample has about 50,000 clones, just under 75% seen once. This material consisted of peripheral blood mononuclear cells (PBMCs), taken before the second cycle of nivolumab. Receptors originate from a human donor with classical Hodgkin lymphoma.

The chain has TRBV5-4 and TRBJ2-7; D possibly corresponds to TRBD1 (6 bases). This CDR3 has 16 amino acids. V lost 2 bases and J lost 2, with 17 bases in between. CDR1 is SGHNT, CDR2 YYREEE, per germline (reference sequence). The CDR3 region is CASSFIPQGSTYEQYF. DNA of the CDR3: TGTGCCAGCAGCTTCATTCCCCAGGGGAGCACCTACGAGCAGTACTTC.

This chain joins TRBV7-3 and TRBJ2-1; 10 bases map to TRBD1. With V trimmed by 1 base and J by 13 bases, 10 bases remained unmatched. This CDR3 contains 15 residues. Germline CDR1 is SGHTA and CDR2 is FQGTGA. The CDR3 spells CASSLMGQGSATQFF. CDR3 coding DNA: TGTGCCAGCAGCTTAATGGGACAGGGGTCCGCTACTCAGTTCTTC.

The chain links TRBV6-5 to TRBJ2-6; weak D call: TRBD1 (6 bases). There are 15 residues in the CDR3. Germline assignment: CDR1 MNHEY and CDR2 SVGAGI. Deletions cut 6 bases from V and 4 bases from J, with 13 bases between. As DNA, the CDR3 is TGTGCCAGCAGCCAGGGACAACTGGGGGCCAACGTCCTGACTTTC. It is translated as CASSQGQLGANVLTF.

The chain combines TRBV2 with TRBJ1-5; 7 positions agree with TRBD1. There are 16 residues in the CDR3. Losses at the gene ends were 7 bases for V and 3 bases for J; bases not matched to a gene: 12. CDR1 and CDR2 (germline): SNHLY, FYNNEI. In DNA, the CDR3 is TGTGCCAGCACTCTTGGCCCGGACAGGACCAATCAGCCCCAGCATTTT. It is translated as CASTLGPDRTNQPQHF.

The J gene is TRBJ1-1, the V gene TRBV18; D call uncertain. This CDR3 is built from 12 residues. Germline V lookup: CDR1 KGHSH, CDR2 LQKENI. Trimming removed 5 bases from V and 0 bases from J, with 4 bases in between. The CDR3 protein is CASSGMNTEAFF. For the CDR3, the DNA is TGTGCCAGCTCAGGGATGAACACTGAAGCTTTCTTT.

J is TRBJ1-1 and V is TRBV6-5; D is unresolved. The V end was cut by 0 bases, the J end by 7 bases, with 9 bases between. The CDR3 has 13 amino acids. Germline V gene lookup returns CDR1 MNHEY and CDR2 SVGAGI. In DNA form, the CDR3 reads TGTGCCAGCAGTTACTCGAAGAACGGTGAAGCTTTCTTT. This gives the protein CASSYSKNGEAFF.

This clone showed up just once. The chain combines TRBV6-1 with TRBJ1-2; 8 bases map to TRBD1. The CDR3 sequence is 14 residues long. V was pared by 6 bases and J by 5 bases, with 8 bases of the junction left unmatched. CDR1 is MNHNS, CDR2 SASEGT, per germline. CDR3 region: CASSLGQAMYGYTF. DNA for the CDR3: TGTGCCAGCAGCTTGGGACAGGCGATGTATGGCTACACCTTC.

The CDR3 sequence is CASSMGNTEAFF. The CDR3 nucleotides read TGTGCCAGTAGTATGGGGAACACTGAAGCTTTCTTT. The rearrangement uses TRBV19 and TRBJ1-1; D gene unclear. V was clipped by 3 bases and J by 1 base, with 3 bases between them. CDR1 is LNHDA and CDR2 is SQIVND in the germline V gene (reference sequence). The CDR3 runs to 12 residues.

The V gene is TRBV19, the J gene TRBJ2-1; 8 positions agree with TRBD1. Germline trimming cut 3 bases from V and 3 bases from J; bases unmatched to any gene: 4. The CDR3 runs 15 residues. CDR1 and CDR2 (germline): LNHDA, SQIVND (reference sequence). The CDR3 region is CASSIAGGLYNEQFF. In nucleotides, the CDR3 is TGTGCCAGTAGTATCGCAGGGGGCCTCTACAATGAGCAGTTCTTC.

For this clone: The sample carries other DNA sequences with the same CDR3. The chain couples TRBV6-5 to TRBJ1-5; D unclear. The length of the CDR3 is 13 residues. V dropped 0 bases and J dropped 5 bases, with 5 bases sitting between them. Germline assignment: CDR1 MNHEY and CDR2 SVGAGI. The CDR3 region is CASSYSKDQPQHF. CDR3 DNA sequence: TGTGCCAGCAGTTACTCGAAGGATCAGCCCCAGCATTTT.